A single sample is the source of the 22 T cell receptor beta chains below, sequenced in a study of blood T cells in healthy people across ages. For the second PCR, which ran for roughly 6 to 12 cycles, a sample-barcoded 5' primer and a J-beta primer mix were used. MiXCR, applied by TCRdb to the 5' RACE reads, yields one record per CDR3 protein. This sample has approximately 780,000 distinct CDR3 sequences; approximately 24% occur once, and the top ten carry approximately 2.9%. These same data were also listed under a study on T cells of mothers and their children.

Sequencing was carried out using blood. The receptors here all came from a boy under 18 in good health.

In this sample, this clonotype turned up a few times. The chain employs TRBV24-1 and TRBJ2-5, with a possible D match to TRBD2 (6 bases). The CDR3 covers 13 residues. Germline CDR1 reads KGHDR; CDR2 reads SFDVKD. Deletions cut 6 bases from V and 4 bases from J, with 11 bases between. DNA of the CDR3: TGTGCCACCAGTCTAGCGCGCACAGAGACCCAGTACTTC. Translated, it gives CATSLARTETQYF.

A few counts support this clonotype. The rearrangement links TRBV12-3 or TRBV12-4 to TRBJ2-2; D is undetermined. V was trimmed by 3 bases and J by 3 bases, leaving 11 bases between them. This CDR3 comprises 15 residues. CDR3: CASSFGSLHTGELFF. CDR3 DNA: TGTGCCAGCAGTTTCGGAAGCCTGCACACCGGGGAGCTGTTTTTT.

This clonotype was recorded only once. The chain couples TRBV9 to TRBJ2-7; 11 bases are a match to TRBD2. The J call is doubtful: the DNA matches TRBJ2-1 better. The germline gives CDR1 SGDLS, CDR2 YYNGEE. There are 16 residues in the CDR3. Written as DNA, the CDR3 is TGTGCCAGCAGCGGTAGCGGGGGGGCTGTCTACAATGAGCAGTTCTTC. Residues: CASSGSGGAVYNEQFF.

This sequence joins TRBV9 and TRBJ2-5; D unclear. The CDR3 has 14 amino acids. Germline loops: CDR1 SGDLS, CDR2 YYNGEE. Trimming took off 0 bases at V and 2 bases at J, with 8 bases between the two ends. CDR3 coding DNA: TGTGCCAGCAGCGTAGGGTCCCAACAAGAGACCCAGTACTTC. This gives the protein CASSVGSQQETQYF.

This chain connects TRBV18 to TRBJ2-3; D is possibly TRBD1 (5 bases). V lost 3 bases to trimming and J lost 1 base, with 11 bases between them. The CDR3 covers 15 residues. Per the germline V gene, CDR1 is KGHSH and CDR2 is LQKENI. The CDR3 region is CASSPTDRGTDTQYF. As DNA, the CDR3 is TGTGCCAGCTCACCGACAGACCGTGGCACAGATACGCAGTATTTT.

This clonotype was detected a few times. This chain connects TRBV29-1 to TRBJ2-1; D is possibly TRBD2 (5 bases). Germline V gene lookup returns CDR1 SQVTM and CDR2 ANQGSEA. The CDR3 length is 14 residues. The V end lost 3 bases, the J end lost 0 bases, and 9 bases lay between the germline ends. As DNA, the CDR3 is TGCAGCGTTGAGCTAGCCCTCTCCTACAATGAGCAGTTCTTC. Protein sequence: CSVELALSYNEQFF.

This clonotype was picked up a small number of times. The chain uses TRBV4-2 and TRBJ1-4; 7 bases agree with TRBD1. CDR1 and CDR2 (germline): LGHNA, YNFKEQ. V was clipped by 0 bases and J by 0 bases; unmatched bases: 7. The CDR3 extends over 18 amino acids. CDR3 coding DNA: TGTGCCAGCAGCCAAGATCTAGAGACAGGGTCAACTAATGAAAAACTGTTTTTT. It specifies CASSQDLETGSTNEKLFF.

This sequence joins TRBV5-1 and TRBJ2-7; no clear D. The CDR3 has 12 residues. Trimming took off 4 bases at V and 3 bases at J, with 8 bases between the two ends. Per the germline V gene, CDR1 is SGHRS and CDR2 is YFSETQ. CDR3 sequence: CASSTQNYEQYF. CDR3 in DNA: TGCGCCAGCAGCACGCAAAACTACGAGCAGTACTTC.

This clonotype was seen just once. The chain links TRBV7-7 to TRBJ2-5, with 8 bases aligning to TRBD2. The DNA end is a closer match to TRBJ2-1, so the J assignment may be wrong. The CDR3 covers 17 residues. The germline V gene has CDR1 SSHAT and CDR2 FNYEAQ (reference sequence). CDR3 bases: TGTGCCAGCAGCTTAGTGGGTTCGATAGCGGGGTTTAACGAGCAGTTCTTC. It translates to CASSLVGSIAGFNEQFF.

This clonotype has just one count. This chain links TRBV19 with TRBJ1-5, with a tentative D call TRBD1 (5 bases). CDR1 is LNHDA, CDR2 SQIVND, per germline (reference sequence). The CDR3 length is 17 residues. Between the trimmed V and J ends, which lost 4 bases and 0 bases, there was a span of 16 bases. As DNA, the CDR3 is TGTGCCAGTAGTAGGGCCTGGGGGGGGAATAGCAATCAGCCCCAGCATTTT. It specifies CASSRAWGGNSNQPQHF.

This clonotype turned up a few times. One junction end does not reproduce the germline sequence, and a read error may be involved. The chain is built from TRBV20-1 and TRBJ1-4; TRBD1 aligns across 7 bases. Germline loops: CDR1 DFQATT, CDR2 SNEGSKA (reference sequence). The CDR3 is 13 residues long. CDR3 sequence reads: CSAARTGGEKLSF. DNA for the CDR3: TGCAGTGCCGCAAGGACAGGAGGTGAAAAACTGTCTTTT.

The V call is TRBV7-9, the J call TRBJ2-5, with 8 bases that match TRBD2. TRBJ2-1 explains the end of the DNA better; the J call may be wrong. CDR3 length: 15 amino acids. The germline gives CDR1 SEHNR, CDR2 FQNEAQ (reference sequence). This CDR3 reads CASSTISGVGDEQFF. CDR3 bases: TGTGCCAGCAGCACTATTAGCGGGGTTGGGGATGAGCAGTTCTTC.

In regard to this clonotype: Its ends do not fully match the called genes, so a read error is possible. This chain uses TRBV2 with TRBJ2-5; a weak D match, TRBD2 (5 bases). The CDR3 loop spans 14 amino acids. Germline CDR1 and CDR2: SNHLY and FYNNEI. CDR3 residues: CASTGPLSYNERFF. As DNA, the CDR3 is TGTGCCAGCACTGGACCTTTATCCTACAATGAGCGGTTCTTC.

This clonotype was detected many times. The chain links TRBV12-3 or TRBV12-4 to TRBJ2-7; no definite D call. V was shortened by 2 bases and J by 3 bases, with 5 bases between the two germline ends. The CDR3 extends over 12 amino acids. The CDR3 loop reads CASSLRLYEQYF. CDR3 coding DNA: TGTGCCAGCAGTTTAAGGCTCTACGAGCAGTACTTC.

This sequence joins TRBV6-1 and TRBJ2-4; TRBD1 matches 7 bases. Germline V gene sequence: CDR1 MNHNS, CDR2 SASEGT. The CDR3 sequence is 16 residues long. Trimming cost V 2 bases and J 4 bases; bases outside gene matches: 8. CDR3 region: CASSERQGLFKNIQYF. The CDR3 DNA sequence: TGTGCCAGCAGTGAAAGACAGGGTCTCTTTAAAAACATTCAGTACTTC.

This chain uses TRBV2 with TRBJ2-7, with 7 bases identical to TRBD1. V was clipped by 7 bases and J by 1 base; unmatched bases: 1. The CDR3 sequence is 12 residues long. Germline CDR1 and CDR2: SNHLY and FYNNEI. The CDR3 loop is CASKGQSYEQYF. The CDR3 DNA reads TGTGCCAGCAAGGGACAGTCCTACGAGCAGTACTTC. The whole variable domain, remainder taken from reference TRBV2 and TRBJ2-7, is EPEVTQTPSHQVTQMGQEVILRCVPISNHLYFYWYRQILGQKVEFLVSFYNNEISEKSEIFDDQFSVERPDGSNFTLKIRSTKLEDSAMYFCASKGQSYEQYFGPGTRLTVT.

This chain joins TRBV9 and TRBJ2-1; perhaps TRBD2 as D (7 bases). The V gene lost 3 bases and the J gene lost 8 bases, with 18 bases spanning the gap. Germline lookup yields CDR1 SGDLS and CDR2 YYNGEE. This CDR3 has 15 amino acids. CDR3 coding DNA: TGTGCCAGCAGCGGCGGGGGCGCCGCTATGGATGAGCAGTTCTTC. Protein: CASSGGGAAMDEQFF. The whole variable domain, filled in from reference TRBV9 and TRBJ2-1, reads DSGVTQTPKHLITATGQRVTLRCSPRSGDLSVYWYQQSLDQGLQFLIQYYNGEERAKGNILERFSAQQFPDLHSELNLSSLELGDSALYFCASSGGGAAMDEQFFGPGTRLTVL.

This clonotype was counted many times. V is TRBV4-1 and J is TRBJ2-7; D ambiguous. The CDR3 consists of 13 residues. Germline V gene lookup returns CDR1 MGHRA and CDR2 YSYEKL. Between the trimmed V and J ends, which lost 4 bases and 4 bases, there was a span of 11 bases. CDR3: CASSRGSSYEQYF. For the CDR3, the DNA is TGCGCCAGCAGCCGGGGATCTTCGTACGAGCAGTACTTC.

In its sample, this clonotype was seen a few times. The CDR3 region is CASSLQGEDSISYGYTF. CDR3 DNA sequence: TGCGCCAGCAGCCTTCAGGGAGAAGACAGCATAAGCTATGGCTACACCTTC. The chain is built from TRBV4-1 and TRBJ1-2; D may be TRBD1 (5 bases). The CDR3 loop spans 17 amino acids. The germline V and J ends were trimmed by 4 bases and 4 bases, with 22 bases remaining between them. CDR1 and CDR2 (germline): MGHRA, YSYEKL.

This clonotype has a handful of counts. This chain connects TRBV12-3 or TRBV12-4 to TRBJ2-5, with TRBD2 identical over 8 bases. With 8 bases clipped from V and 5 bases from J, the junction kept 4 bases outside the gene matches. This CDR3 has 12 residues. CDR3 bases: TGTGCCAGCTTATCGGGGGGGGAGACCCAGTACTTC. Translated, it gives CASLSGGETQYF.

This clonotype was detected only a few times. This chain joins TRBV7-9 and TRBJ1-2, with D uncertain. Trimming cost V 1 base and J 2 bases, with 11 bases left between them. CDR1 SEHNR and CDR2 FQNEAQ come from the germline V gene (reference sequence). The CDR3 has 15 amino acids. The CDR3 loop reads CASSLETGGNYGYTF. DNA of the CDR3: TGTGCCAGCAGCTTAGAGACGGGTGGGAACTATGGCTACACCTTC.

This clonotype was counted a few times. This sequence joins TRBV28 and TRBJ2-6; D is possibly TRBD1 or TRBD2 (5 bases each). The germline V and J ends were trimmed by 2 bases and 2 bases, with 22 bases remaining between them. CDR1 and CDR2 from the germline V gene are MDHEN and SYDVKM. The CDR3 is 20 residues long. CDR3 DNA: TGTGCCAGCAGTTTAGATTGGGGGACCCGCGAGGTTCCTGGGGCCAACGTCCTGACTTTC. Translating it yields CASSLDWGTREVPGANVLTF.